Shown below are 2 T cell receptor beta chains from a single sample sequenced in a study of human T cells and chemical hapten exposure. TCRdb re-called the RACE reads with MiXCR, one entry per CDR3 protein. Of about 140,000 distinct CDR3 sequences in the sample, about 10% were seen once. Time point in this sample: patch test 2, 6 weeks after DPC sensitization. Treatment reported: therapeutic diphenylcyclopropenone sensitization with weekly scalp DPC. The input for sequencing was whole blood, taken in connection with sensitization to the hapten diphenylcyclopropenone (DPC). These receptors were obtained from a woman between 45 and 65 years old with alopecia areata. Some clones in this sample may be carry-over from other donors' samples.

V usage is TRBV5-1 and J usage is TRBJ2-3, with D perhaps matching TRBD2 (6 bases). V lost 4 bases and J 3 bases, leaving 15 bases between the germline ends. Germline CDR1 and CDR2: SGHRS and YFSETQ. The CDR3 runs 15 residues. The CDR3 DNA sequence: TGCGCCAGCAGCCAGACCGGGACTTCGACAGATACGCAGTATTTT. Its translation is CASSQTGTSTDTQYF.

This clonotype was counted only a few times. The J gene is TRBJ2-2, the V gene TRBV6-1, with D perhaps being TRBD1 or TRBD2 (5 bases each). V was pared by 6 bases and J by 6 bases, with 14 bases between. The germline CDR1 and CDR2 sequences are MNHNS and SASEGT. The CDR3 covers 14 residues. CDR3 protein: CASRVMRGAGELFF. As DNA, the CDR3 is TGTGCCAGCAGAGTGATGAGGGGCGCCGGGGAGCTGTTTTTT.